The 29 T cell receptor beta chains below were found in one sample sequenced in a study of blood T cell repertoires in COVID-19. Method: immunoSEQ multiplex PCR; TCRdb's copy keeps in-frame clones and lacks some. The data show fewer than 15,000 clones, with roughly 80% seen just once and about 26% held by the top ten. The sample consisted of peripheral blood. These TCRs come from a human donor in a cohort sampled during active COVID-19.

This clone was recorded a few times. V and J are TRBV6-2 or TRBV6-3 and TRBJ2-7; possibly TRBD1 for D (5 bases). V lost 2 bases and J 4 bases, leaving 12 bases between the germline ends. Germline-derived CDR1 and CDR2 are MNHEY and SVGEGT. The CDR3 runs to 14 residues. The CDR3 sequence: CASSYGLQVYEQYF. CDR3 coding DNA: TGTGCCAGCAGTTACGGCTTACAGGTGTACGAGCAGTACTTC.

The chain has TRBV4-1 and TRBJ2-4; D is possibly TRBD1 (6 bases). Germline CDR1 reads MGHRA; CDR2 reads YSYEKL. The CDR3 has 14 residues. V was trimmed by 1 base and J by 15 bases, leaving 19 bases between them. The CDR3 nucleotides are TGCGCCAGCAGCCAAGTTGTCGTTTCGGACAGTGTGTACTTC. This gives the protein CASSQVVVSDSVYF.

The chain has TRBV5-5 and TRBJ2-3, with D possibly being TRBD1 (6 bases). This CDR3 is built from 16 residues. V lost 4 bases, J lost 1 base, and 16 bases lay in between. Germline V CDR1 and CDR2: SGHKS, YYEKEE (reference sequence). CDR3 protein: CASSRGGTGGTDTQYF. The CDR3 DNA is TGTGCCAGCAGCAGAGGGGGTACAGGCGGCACAGATACGCAGTATTTT.

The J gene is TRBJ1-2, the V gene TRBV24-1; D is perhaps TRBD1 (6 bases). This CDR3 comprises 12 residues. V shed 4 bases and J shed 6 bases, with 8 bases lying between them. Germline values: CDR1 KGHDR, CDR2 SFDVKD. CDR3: CATSDTGNGYTF. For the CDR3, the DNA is TGTGCCACCAGTGACACAGGGAATGGCTACACCTTC.

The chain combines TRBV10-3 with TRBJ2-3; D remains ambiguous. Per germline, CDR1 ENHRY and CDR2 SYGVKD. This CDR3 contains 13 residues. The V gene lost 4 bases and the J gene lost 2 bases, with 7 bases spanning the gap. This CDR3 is CAISAVLTDTQYF. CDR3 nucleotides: TGTGCCATCAGTGCCGTCCTCACAGATACGCAGTATTTT.

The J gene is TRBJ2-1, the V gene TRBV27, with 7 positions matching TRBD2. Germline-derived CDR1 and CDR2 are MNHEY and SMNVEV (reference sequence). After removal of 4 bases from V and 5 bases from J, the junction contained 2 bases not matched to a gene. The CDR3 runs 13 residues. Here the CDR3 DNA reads TGTGCCAGCAGTTCCGGGACTAACAATGAGCAGTTCTTC. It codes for CASSSGTNNEQFF.

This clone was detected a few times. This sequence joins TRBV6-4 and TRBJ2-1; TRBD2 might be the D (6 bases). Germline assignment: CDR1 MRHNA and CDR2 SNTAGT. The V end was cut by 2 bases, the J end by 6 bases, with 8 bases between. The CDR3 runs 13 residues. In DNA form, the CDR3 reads TGTGCCAGCAGTGACACTAGCATCAATGAGCAGTTCTTC. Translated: CASSDTSINEQFF.

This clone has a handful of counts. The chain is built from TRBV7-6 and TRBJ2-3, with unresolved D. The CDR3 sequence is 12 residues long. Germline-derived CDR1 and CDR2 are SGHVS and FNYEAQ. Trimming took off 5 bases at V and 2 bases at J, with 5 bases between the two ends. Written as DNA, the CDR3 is TGTGCCAGCAGCCATCCCACAGATACGCAGTATTTT. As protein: CASSHPTDTQYF.

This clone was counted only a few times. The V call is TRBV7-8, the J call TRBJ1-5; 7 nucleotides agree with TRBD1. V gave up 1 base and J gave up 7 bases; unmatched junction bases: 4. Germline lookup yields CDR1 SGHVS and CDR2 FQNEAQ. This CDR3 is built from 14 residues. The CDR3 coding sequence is TGTGCCAGCAGCTTAGTCAGGGGGTGGCAGCCCCAGCATTTT. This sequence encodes CASSLVRGWQPQHF. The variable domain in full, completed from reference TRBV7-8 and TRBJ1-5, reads GAGVSQSPRYKVAKRGQDVALRCDPISGHVSLFWYQQALGQGPEFLTYFQNEAQLDKSGLPSDRFFAERPEGSVSTLKIQRTQQEDSAVYLCASSLVRGWQPQHFGDGTRLSIL.

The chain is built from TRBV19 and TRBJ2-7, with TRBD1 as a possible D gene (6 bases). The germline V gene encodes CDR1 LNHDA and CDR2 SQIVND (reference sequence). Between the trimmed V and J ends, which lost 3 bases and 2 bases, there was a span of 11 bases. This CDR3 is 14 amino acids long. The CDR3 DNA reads TGTGCCAGTAGTATGGCCAGGGGACCCTACGAGCAGTACTTC. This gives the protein CASSMARGPYEQYF. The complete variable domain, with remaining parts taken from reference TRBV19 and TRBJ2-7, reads DGGITQSPKYLFRKEGQNVTLSCEQNLNHDAMYWYRQDPGQGLRLIYYSQIVNDFQKGDIAEGYSVSREKKESFPLTVTSAQKNPTAFYLCASSMARGPYEQYFGPGTRLTVT.

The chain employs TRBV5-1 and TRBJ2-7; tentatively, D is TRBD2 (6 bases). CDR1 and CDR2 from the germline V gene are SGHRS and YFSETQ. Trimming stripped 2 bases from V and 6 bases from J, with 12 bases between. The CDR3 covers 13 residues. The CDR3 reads CASSFASGREQYF. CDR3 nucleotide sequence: TGCGCCAGCAGCTTCGCCAGCGGGCGCGAGCAGTACTTC.

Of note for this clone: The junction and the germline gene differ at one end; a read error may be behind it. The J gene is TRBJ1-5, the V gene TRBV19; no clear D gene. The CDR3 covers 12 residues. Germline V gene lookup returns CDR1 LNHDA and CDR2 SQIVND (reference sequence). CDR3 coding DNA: TGTGCCAGTAGTTTACGGGAGTCAGCCCCAGCATTT. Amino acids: CASSLRESAPAF.

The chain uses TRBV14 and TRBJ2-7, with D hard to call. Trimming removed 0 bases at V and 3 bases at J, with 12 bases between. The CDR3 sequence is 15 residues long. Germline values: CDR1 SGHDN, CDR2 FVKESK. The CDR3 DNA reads TGTGCCAGCAGCCAAGACTTCCAGGTGAACTACGAGCAGTACTTC. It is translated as CASSQDFQVNYEQYF.

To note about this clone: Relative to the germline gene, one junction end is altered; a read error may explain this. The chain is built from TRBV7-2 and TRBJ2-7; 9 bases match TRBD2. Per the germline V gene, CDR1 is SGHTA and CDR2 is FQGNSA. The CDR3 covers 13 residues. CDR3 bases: TGTGCCAGCAGCCCTGGAGCAGCGGGAGGAGGTCTTTTC. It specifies CASSPGAAGGGLF.

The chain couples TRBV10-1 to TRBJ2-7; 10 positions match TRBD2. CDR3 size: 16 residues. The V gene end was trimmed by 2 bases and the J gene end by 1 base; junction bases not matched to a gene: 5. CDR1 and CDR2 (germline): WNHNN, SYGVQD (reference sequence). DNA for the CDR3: TGCGCCAGCAGTGAGAATAGCGGGAGGAGATCCTACGAGCAGTACTTC. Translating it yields CASSENSGRRSYEQYF.

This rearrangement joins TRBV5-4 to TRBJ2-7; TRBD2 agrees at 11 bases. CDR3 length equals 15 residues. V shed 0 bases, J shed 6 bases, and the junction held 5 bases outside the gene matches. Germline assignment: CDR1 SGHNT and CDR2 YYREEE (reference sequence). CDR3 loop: CASSLEGLAGGEQYF. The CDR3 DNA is TGTGCCAGCAGCTTGGAGGGCCTAGCGGGAGGCGAGCAGTACTTC.

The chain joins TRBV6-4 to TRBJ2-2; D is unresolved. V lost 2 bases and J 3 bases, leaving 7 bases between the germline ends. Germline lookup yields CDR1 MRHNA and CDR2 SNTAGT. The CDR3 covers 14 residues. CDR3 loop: CASSDNRDTGELFF. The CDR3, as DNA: TGTGCCAGCAGTGACAATCGCGACACCGGGGAGCTGTTTTTT.

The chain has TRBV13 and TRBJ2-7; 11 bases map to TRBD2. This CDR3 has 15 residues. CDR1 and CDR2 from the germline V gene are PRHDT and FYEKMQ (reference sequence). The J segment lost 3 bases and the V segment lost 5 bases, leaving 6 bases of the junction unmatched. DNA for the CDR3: TGTGCCAGCAGCCCTAGACTAGCGGGAAGCTACGAGCAGTACTTC. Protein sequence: CASSPRLAGSYEQYF.

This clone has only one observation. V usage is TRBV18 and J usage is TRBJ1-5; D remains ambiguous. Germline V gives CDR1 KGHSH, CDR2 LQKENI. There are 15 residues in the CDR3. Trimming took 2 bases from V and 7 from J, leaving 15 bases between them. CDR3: CASSPVPAGGQPQHF. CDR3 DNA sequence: TGTGCCAGCTCACCAGTCCCGGCAGGCGGGCAGCCCCAGCATTTT.

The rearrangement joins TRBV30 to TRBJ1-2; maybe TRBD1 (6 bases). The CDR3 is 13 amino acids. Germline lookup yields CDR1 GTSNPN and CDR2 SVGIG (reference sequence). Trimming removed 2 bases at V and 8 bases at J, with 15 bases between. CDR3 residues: CAWSSQGRVGYTF. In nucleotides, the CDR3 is TGTGCCTGGAGTTCTCAGGGGCGGGTGGGCTACACCTTC. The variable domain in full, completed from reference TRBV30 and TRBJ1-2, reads SQTIHQWPATLVQPVGSPLSLECTVEGTSNPNLYWYRQAAGRGLQLLFYSVGIGQISSEVPQNLSASRPQDRQFILSSKKLLLSDSGFYLCAWSSQGRVGYTFGSGTRLTVV.

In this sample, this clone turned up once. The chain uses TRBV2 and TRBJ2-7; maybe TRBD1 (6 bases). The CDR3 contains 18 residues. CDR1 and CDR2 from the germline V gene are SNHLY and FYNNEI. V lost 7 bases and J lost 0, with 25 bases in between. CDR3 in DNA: TGTGCCAGCACCCAGAAAGGTATCGGACAGATCTTCTCCTACGAGCAGTACTTC. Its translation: CASTQKGIGQIFSYEQYF.

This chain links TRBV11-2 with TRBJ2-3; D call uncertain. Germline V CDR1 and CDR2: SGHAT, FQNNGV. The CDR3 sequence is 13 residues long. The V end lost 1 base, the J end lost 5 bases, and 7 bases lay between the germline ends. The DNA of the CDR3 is TGTGCCAGCAGCTTAGGTTCCGGAGATACGCAGTATTTT. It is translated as CASSLGSGDTQYF.

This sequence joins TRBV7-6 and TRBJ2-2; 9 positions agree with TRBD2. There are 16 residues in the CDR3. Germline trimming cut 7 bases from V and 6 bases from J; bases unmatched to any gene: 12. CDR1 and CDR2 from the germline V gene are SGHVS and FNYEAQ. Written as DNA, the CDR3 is TGTGCCAGCATGGTCGAGCCTAGCGGGATCGCCGGGGAGCTGTTTTTT. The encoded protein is CASMVEPSGIAGELFF.

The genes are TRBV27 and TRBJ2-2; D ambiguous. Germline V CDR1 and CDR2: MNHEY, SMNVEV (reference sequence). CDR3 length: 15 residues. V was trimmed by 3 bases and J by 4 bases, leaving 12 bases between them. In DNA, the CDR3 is TGTGCCAGCAGTTTTGGGCAGGAAGCCACCGGGGAGCTGTTTTTT. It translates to CASSFGQEATGELFF.

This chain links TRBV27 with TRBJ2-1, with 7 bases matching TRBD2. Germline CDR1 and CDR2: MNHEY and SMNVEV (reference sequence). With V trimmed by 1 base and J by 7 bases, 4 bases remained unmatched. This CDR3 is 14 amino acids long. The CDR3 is CASSLLREPNEQFF. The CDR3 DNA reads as TGTGCCAGCAGTTTATTGCGGGAGCCTAATGAGCAGTTCTTC.

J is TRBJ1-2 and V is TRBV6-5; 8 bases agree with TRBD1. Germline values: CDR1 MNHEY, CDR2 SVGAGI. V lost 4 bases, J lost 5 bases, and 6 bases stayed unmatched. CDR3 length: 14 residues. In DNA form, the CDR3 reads TGTGCCAGCAGTTGGGGGACAGGCGCTTATGGCTACACCTTC. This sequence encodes CASSWGTGAYGYTF.

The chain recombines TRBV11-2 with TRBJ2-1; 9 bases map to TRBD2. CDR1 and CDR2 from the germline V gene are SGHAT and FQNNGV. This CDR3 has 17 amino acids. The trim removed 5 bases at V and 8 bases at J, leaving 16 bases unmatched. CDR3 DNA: TGTGCCAGCAGCCCGGGATTGGGAGCGGGGGGAAGGTATGAGCAGTTCTTC. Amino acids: CASSPGLGAGGRYEQFF.

The CDR3 spells CASSKQGWGNEQFF. As DNA, the CDR3 is TGTGCCAGTAGTAAACAGGGCTGGGGGAATGAGCAGTTCTTC. The chain combines TRBV19 with TRBJ2-1, with a weak D call TRBD1 (6 bases). In germline, CDR1 is LNHDA, CDR2 SQIVND (reference sequence). V lost 4 bases, J lost 7 bases, and 14 bases lay in between. This CDR3 contains 14 residues.

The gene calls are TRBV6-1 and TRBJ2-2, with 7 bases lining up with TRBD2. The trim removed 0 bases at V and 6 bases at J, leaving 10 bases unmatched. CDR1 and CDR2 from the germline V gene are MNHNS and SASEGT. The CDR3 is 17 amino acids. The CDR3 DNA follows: TGTGCCAGCAGTGAAGCTGATCGGGAGGTTAAGGCCGGGGAGCTGTTTTTT. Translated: CASSEADREVKAGELFF.